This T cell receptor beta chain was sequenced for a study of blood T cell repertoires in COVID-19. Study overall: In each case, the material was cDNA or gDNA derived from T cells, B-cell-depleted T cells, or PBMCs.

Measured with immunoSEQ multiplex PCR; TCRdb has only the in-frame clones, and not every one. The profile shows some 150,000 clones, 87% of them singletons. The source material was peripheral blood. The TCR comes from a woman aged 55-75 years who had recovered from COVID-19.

CDR3 sequence: CASSSRDRGGTNTEAFF. The DNA for the CDR3 is TGTGCCAGTAGTAGCCGGGACAGGGGTGGGACGAACACTGAAGCTTTCTTT. This chain joins TRBV19 and TRBJ1-1, with 10 positions matching TRBD1. J gave up 1 base and V 4 bases, and 9 bases lay outside the gene matches. The length of the CDR3 is 17 residues. Germline V gene lookup returns CDR1 LNHDA and CDR2 SQIVND (reference sequence).